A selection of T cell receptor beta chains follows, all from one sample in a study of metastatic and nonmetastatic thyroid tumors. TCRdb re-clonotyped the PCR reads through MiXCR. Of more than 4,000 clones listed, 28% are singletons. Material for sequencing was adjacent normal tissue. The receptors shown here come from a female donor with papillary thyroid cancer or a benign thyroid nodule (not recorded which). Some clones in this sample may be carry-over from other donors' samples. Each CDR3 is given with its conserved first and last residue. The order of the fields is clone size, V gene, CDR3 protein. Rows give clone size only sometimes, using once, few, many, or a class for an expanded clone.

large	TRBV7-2	CASSLGQGGTYEQYF
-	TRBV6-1	CASSDPKGGAAYEQYF
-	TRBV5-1	CASTSLAGVPGETQYF
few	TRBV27	CASSLQGHNSPLHF
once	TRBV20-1	CSATRTGSGRQPQHF
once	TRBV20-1	CSARQDSYEQYF
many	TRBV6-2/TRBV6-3	CASSSPGQISYEQYF
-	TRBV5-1	CASSIEGNRGETGELFF
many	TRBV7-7	CASSSITGQETQYF
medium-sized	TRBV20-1	CSGLGVTYTQYF
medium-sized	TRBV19	CASSRLGWTDTIYF
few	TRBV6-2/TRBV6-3	CASSQQGVYNEQFF
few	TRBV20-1	CSARDPRDGGNTIYF
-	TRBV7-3	CASSLGQGEGYEQYF
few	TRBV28	CASSRLVAVGPGELFF
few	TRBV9	CASSSRTSEIRNEQFF
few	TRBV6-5	CASSEGIQQKLFF
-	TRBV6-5	CASRGPDKKLFF
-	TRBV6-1	CASSLVAGIQETQYF
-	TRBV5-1	CASSGRRQVADTQYF
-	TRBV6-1	CASSEQQPYEQYF
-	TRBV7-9	CASSCRDNYEQYF
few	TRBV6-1	CASSVGGGRYNEQFF
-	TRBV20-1	CSASGQDANTGELFF
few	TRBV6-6	CASSYPGRDGDTIYF
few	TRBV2	CASILAYNSPLHF
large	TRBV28	CASSSRTSGLYEQYF
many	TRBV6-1	CASTNTAGANQPQHF
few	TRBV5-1	CASSFEAGGYEQYF
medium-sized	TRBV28	CASTTDMYNNEQFF
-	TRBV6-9	CASSYNSPLHF
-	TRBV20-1	CSAMRNRNYGYTF
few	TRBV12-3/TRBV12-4	CATRQGDYSNQPQHF
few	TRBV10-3	CAISPGSARYGYTF
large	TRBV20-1	CSATDVGNTEAFF
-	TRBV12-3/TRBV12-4	CASSGDSTDTQYF
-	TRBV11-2	CASSLGGALTNSGANVLTF
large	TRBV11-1	CASSGTRMNTEAFF
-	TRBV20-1	CSAGGASGIPYTQYF
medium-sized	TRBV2	CASDYTRTDTQYF
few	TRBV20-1	CSAPKRGISYNEQFF
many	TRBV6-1	CASSGYGIMNTEAFF